One T cell receptor beta chain is described in this entry. Its antigen is not identified. The source of the sample is a study of shared clonotypes between healthy human individuals. Whole-study findings and limits: It was observed that approximately 5% of naive CD4 clonotypes were shared across several donors.

As defined, naive CD8 cells were CD45RO-negative and positively selected for CCR7, with terminally differentiated effector memory CD45RA+ cells excluded. All the donors were Caucasian adults who lived in Nashville, Tennessee. V lost 8 bases, J lost 7 bases, and 5 bases stayed unmatched. Germline V lookup: CDR1 SQVTM, CDR2 ANQGSEA. The CDR3 totals 11 residues. The data were produced by immunoSEQ multiplex PCR, yet TCRdb's version contains in-frame clones alone and is incomplete. The table records roughly 2,000,000 clones, 80% to 95% of them present only once. The sample consisted of naive CD8+ T cells from PBMCs. The chain couples TRBV29-1 to TRBJ2-1, with 7 nucleotides matching TRBD2. The sequence was obtained from a man aged 18-30 years in good health. Some clones in this sample may be carry-over from other donors' samples. The CDR3 spells CSTTAGNEQFF. CDR3 nucleotide sequence: TGCAGCACCACAGCGGGGAATGAGCAGTTCTTC.